This paragraph covers one T cell receptor (beta chain) sequence. CDR1 and CDR2 (germline): WNHNN, SYGVQD (reference sequence). The CDR3 sequence is 14 residues long. Unmatched junction bases numbered 4, after V lost 5 bases and J lost 4 bases. Data came from immunoSEQ multiplex PCR; TCRdb stores just in-frame clones and leaves some out. Of some 220,000 clones detected, 75% to 90% appear once; the ten largest clones hold 3% to 4.5%. Recruits, aged roughly 18 to 100 years, lived in 24 US areas. Clinical history as reported by participants underpinned cohort assignment. These data come from a study of blood T cell repertoires in COVID-19. Study as a whole: The study drew acute and convalescent COVID-19 samples from the United States, Italy and Spain.

Sequenced: PBMCs or T cells enriched from blood (not recorded which). This clonotype was obtained from a woman aged 40-49 years with acute COVID-19. The chain is built from TRBV10-1 and TRBJ2-4, with TRBD2 identical over 8 bases. The CDR3 DNA reads TGCGCCAGCAGTTCGGGACTAGGAAAAAACATTCAGTACTTC. Translating gives CASSSGLGKNIQYF.